This T cell receptor (beta chain) appears in the sequencing data of a study of T cells in Graves' hyperthyroidism and ophthalmopathy. This clonotype has a count of ten or more. What it binds is unknown. Findings and caveats of the study: Blood also held most thyroid clonotypes expanded beyond 0.001. Progression to ophthalmopathy was predicted a median of 6.5 months early. Patients with ophthalmopathy were separated from those with stable hyperthyroidism by a 13 V-J model.

Amplified TCR beta CDR3 regions derived from RNA transcripts. During a first-round RT-PCR of the TCR CDR3, the HTBI primer set was used. MiXCR, run by TCRdb on the multiplex PCR reads, gives a single entry per CDR3 protein. The sample holds roughly 570,000 distinct CDR3 sequences, 15% to 19% seen once. The sequenced material came from blood. The TCR sequence derives from a woman aged 25-40 years with Graves' hyperthyroidism.

The CDR3 sequence is CASSLGLSGFTGELFF. CDR3 coding DNA: TGTGCCAGCAGTTTAGGGCTAAGTGGGTTCACCGGGGAGCTGTTTTTT. The chain recombines TRBV12-3 or TRBV12-4 with TRBJ2-2, with D unresolved. This CDR3 spans 16 amino acids. Trimming took 1 base from V and 4 from J, leaving 13 bases between them.